The rows below give T cell receptor beta chains drawn from one sample of a study of cytomegalovirus exposure and HLA in healthy donors. The assay was immunoSEQ multiplex PCR, and TCRdb's table has in-frame clones only and misses some. The sample holds 150,000 or so clones, approximately 81% seen once. What was sequenced was PBMCs. The receptors were sampled from a female donor in good health and CMV-seronegative. CDR3s include the opening cysteine and the closing phenylalanine or tryptophan. A D gene is named only where the DNA matches it firmly. Clone size is stated in some rows and not others, as once, few, many or a class when expanded.

CDR3nt: TGTGCCAGCAGTGAAGGAGTGGAGACCCAGTACTTC
CDR3aa: CASSEGVETQYF
j_gene: TRBJ2-5
abundance: NA
d_gene: NA
v_gene: TRBV25-1

CDR3nt: TGTGCCAGCAGGGGGGGTACTGAAGCTTTCTTT
CDR3aa: CASRGGTEAFF
j_gene: TRBJ1-1
abundance: NA
d_gene: NA
v_gene: TRBV21-1

CDR3nt: TGTGCCAGTAGTATTCGATACCATCATGGGAGCTCTGGAAACACCATATATTTT
CDR3aa: CASSIRYHHGSSGNTIYF
j_gene: TRBJ1-3
abundance: few
d_gene: NA
v_gene: TRBV19

CDR3nt: TGCGCCAGCAGCCCATCGATGGGAGGGGGCAATGAGCAGTTCTTC
CDR3aa: CASSPSMGGGNEQFF
j_gene: TRBJ2-1
abundance: few
d_gene: NA
v_gene: TRBV5-1

CDR3nt: TGTGCCACCAGCAGGGACAGGGGGGAGACCCAGTACTTC
CDR3aa: CATSRDRGETQYF
j_gene: TRBJ2-5
abundance: once
d_gene: TRBD1
v_gene: TRBV15

CDR3nt: TGTGCCAGCAGTTACTCGACGGGGGGGGAAGGTGGCTACACCTTC
CDR3aa: CASSYSTGGEGGYTF
j_gene: TRBJ1-2
abundance: few
d_gene: NA
v_gene: TRBV6-5

CDR3nt: TGTGCCAGCAGTTGGGGGGGGAACACAGATACGCAGTATTTT
CDR3aa: CASSWGGNTDTQYF
j_gene: TRBJ2-3
abundance: NA
d_gene: TRBD2
v_gene: TRBV27

CDR3nt: TGTGCCAGCAGTTTGGGGGGCTCCTACAATGAGCAGTTCTTC
CDR3aa: CASSLGGSYNEQFF
j_gene: TRBJ2-1
abundance: once
d_gene: NA
v_gene: TRBV28

CDR3nt: TGTGCCAGCAGCCAAGAAGGGACTAGCGGGCTTCACTCCTACAATGAGCAGTTCTTC
CDR3aa: CASSQEGTSGLHSYNEQFF
j_gene: TRBJ2-1
abundance: NA
d_gene: TRBD2
v_gene: TRBV4-2

CDR3nt: TGTGCCAGCAGTGCAGGGGGCTTCGTGAACACTGAAGCTTTCTTT
CDR3aa: CASSAGGFVNTEAFF
j_gene: TRBJ1-1
abundance: few
d_gene: TRBD1
v_gene: TRBV6-1

CDR3nt: TGTGCCAGCTTCCTCCGACAGGCCCCTACCCGGCTGTTTTTT
CDR3aa: CASFLRQAPTRLFF
j_gene: TRBJ2-2
abundance: NA
d_gene: NA
v_gene: TRBV5-5

CDR3nt: TGTGCCAGCAGCGGGACAGGGAGGTTGCCCGGGGAGCTGTTTTTT
CDR3aa: CASSGTGRLPGELFF
j_gene: TRBJ2-2
abundance: NA
d_gene: TRBD1
v_gene: TRBV11-2

CDR3nt: TGTGCCAGCAGCCAAGTTGGCGGAGGCTCCTACAATGAGCAGTTCTTC
CDR3aa: CASSQVGGGSYNEQFF
j_gene: TRBJ2-1
abundance: NA
d_gene: NA
v_gene: TRBV14

CDR3nt: TGTGCCTGGAGTGGGGCCAGCCTCTATGGCTACACCTTC
CDR3aa: CAWSGASLYGYTF
j_gene: TRBJ1-2
abundance: few
d_gene: NA
v_gene: TRBV30

CDR3nt: TGTGCCAGCAGTGACGAAGCAGGGAAGGCCTCACCCCTCCACTTT
CDR3aa: CASSDEAGKASPLHF
j_gene: TRBJ1-6
abundance: NA
d_gene: NA
v_gene: TRBV6-4

CDR3nt: TGCGCCAGCAAGGGGGCACACCAGCATTTT
CDR3aa: CASKGAHQHF
j_gene: TRBJ1-5
abundance: few
d_gene: TRBD1
v_gene: TRBV5-1

CDR3nt: TGTGCCAGCAGTGTCCTGGGGAGTTCTAGCACAGATACGCAGTATTTT
CDR3aa: CASSVLGSSSTDTQYF
j_gene: TRBJ2-3
abundance: NA
d_gene: NA
v_gene: TRBV25-1

CDR3nt: TGTGCCACCAGCAGAGACAAGGGGGTGAATACTGAAGCTTTCTTT
CDR3aa: CATSRDKGVNTEAFF
j_gene: TRBJ1-1
abundance: NA
d_gene: NA
v_gene: TRBV15

CDR3nt: TGTGCCAGCAGTCCCCGGACAGGGTTGACCGGGGAGCTGTTTTTT
CDR3aa: CASSPRTGLTGELFF
j_gene: TRBJ2-2
abundance: NA
d_gene: TRBD1
v_gene: TRBV2

CDR3nt: TGTGCCAGTAGTATTGGGAGCGGAGCTTTCTTT
CDR3aa: CASSIGSGAFF
j_gene: TRBJ1-1
abundance: NA
d_gene: NA
v_gene: TRBV19

CDR3nt: TGTGCCAGTAGTAACAGGCGTCGAGAGACCCAGTACTTC
CDR3aa: CASSNRRRETQYF
j_gene: TRBJ2-5
abundance: NA
d_gene: NA
v_gene: TRBV19

CDR3nt: TGTGCCAGCAGTTACTCGAGTCAAAGCGAAAAACTGTTTTTT
CDR3aa: CASSYSSQSEKLFF
j_gene: TRBJ1-4
abundance: NA
d_gene: NA
v_gene: TRBV6-5

CDR3nt: TGTGCCAGCAGCCATCGACAGGGTTTTGGCTATGGCTACACCTTC
CDR3aa: CASSHRQGFGYGYTF
j_gene: TRBJ1-2
abundance: NA
d_gene: TRBD1
v_gene: TRBV14

CDR3nt: TGTGCCAGCAGTTACGGGCTAGCGGGAGCAACAGATACGCAGTATTTT
CDR3aa: CASSYGLAGATDTQYF
j_gene: TRBJ2-3
abundance: NA
d_gene: TRBD2
v_gene: TRBV6-5

CDR3nt: TGTGCCAGTAGTATAGTAGCGGGGGTAAATCAGCCCCAGCATTTT
CDR3aa: CASSIVAGVNQPQHF
j_gene: TRBJ1-5
abundance: NA
d_gene: NA
v_gene: TRBV19

CDR3nt: TGTGCCAGCAGTTTACCGGGGACCGTAACAGGGGGCAATCAGCCCCAGCATTTT
CDR3aa: CASSLPGTVTGGNQPQHF
j_gene: TRBJ1-5
abundance: NA
d_gene: TRBD1
v_gene: TRBV27

CDR3nt: TGCGCCAGCAGCCCAATCGGACTAGCGGGAGTTAACTACAATGAGCAGTTCTTC
CDR3aa: CASSPIGLAGVNYNEQFF
j_gene: TRBJ2-1
abundance: NA
d_gene: TRBD2
v_gene: TRBV4-3

CDR3nt: TGCGCCAGCAGCCGCAAACAGAGAAAACTCGCAACTAATGAAAAACTGTTTTTT
CDR3aa: CASSRKQRKLATNEKLFF
j_gene: TRBJ1-4
abundance: few
d_gene: NA
v_gene: TRBV4-3

CDR3nt: TGCGCCAGCAGCCACCTGATGGGGACTAGCACAGATACGCAGTATTTT
CDR3aa: CASSHLMGTSTDTQYF
j_gene: TRBJ2-3
abundance: NA
d_gene: NA
v_gene: TRBV4-3

CDR3nt: TGTGCCAGCAGTAGACAGGTCCCTGGAAACACCATATATTTT
CDR3aa: CASSRQVPGNTIYF
j_gene: TRBJ1-3
abundance: few
d_gene: NA
v_gene: TRBV28

CDR3nt: TGTGCCAGCGGGACAGCCTCCTATAATTCACCCCTCCACTTT
CDR3aa: CASGTASYNSPLHF
j_gene: TRBJ1-6
abundance: NA
d_gene: TRBD1
v_gene: TRBV5-6

CDR3nt: TGTGCCAGCAGCCCGGGACAGGGGTCCCACGAGCAGTACTTC
CDR3aa: CASSPGQGSHEQYF
j_gene: TRBJ2-7
abundance: NA
d_gene: TRBD1
v_gene: TRBV25-1

CDR3nt: TGTGCCAGCAGCCGAGGGGGACAGGGTAATGAAAAACTGTTTTTT
CDR3aa: CASSRGGQGNEKLFF
j_gene: TRBJ1-4
abundance: once
d_gene: TRBD1
v_gene: TRBV7-2

CDR3nt: TGCGCCAGCAGCCAAGAAATCGGACTAGAAGCAGATACGCAGTATTTT
CDR3aa: CASSQEIGLEADTQYF
j_gene: TRBJ2-3
abundance: once
d_gene: TRBD2
v_gene: TRBV4-3

CDR3nt: TGTGCCAGCAGCGTTACTAGCGGGGTATACAATGAGCAGTTCTTC
CDR3aa: CASSVTSGVYNEQFF
j_gene: TRBJ2-1
abundance: NA
d_gene: TRBD2
v_gene: TRBV11-2

CDR3nt: TGTGCCAGTAGTATAATGGGGACAGGGGCGGCGGGTGAGCAGTTCTTC
CDR3aa: CASSIMGTGAAGEQFF
j_gene: TRBJ2-1
abundance: NA
d_gene: TRBD1
v_gene: TRBV19

CDR3nt: TGTGCCAGCAGGCCGGGGGGAGCAGATACGCAGTATTTT
CDR3aa: CASRPGGADTQYF
j_gene: TRBJ2-3
abundance: NA
d_gene: TRBD2
v_gene: TRBV28

CDR3nt: TGTGCCAGCAGCGCGGACAGGGGACCGCGCGAGCAGTACTTC
CDR3aa: CASSADRGPREQYF
j_gene: TRBJ2-7
abundance: few
d_gene: TRBD1
v_gene: TRBV9

CDR3nt: TGCGCCAGCAGCTTAATCCAGGGGTCCACTAATGAAAAACTGTTTTTT
CDR3aa: CASSLIQGSTNEKLFF
j_gene: TRBJ1-4
abundance: once
d_gene: NA
v_gene: TRBV5-1

CDR3nt: TGTGCCAGCAGTCTGACAGGGAAGAAGGGTGGCTACACCTTC
CDR3aa: CASSLTGKKGGYTF
j_gene: TRBJ1-2
abundance: NA
d_gene: TRBD1
v_gene: TRBV6-5

CDR3nt: TGCGCCAGCAGCCAAGATTGGGACAGGGTCTATGGCTACACCTTC
CDR3aa: CASSQDWDRVYGYTF
j_gene: TRBJ1-2
abundance: NA
d_gene: TRBD1
v_gene: TRBV4-3

CDR3nt: TGCGCCAGCAGTGAGTCGGAGGGCGGGTGGGCCTACGAGCAGTACTTC
CDR3aa: CASSESEGGWAYEQYF
j_gene: TRBJ2-7
abundance: NA
d_gene: NA
v_gene: TRBV10-2

CDR3nt: TGTGCCTGGAGCGCCGGGACAGGCCGGGGTGACGAGCAGTACTTC
CDR3aa: CAWSAGTGRGDEQYF
j_gene: TRBJ2-7
abundance: NA
d_gene: TRBD1
v_gene: TRBV30

CDR3nt: TGTGCCAGCACGACCGCCTCAGGTCCCTACAATGAGCAGTTCTTC
CDR3aa: CASTTASGPYNEQFF
j_gene: TRBJ2-1
abundance: NA
d_gene: NA
v_gene: TRBV7-2

CDR3nt: TGTGCCAGCTCCCCGCGGACAGGCCGGGCGGCGGGATCTACCGGGGAGCTGTTTTTT
CDR3aa: CASSPRTGRAAGSTGELFF
j_gene: TRBJ2-2
abundance: NA
d_gene: NA
v_gene: TRBV18

CDR3nt: TGCGCCAGCAGCCAAGGGACAGGGTTCACTGAAGCTTTCTTT
CDR3aa: CASSQGTGFTEAFF
j_gene: TRBJ1-1
abundance: NA
d_gene: TRBD1
v_gene: TRBV4-3

CDR3nt: TGTGCCAGCACCCCGGACAGGAACACCGGGGAGCTGTTTTTT
CDR3aa: CASTPDRNTGELFF
j_gene: TRBJ2-2
abundance: NA
d_gene: NA
v_gene: TRBV6-6

CDR3nt: TGCGCCAGCAGCCAAGAGGCGGGTTTGAGTGGCTACACCTTC
CDR3aa: CASSQEAGLSGYTF
j_gene: TRBJ1-2
abundance: NA
d_gene: NA
v_gene: TRBV4-3

CDR3nt: TGTGCCAGCAGCGTTACCGTGGGCTCAGAAGCTTTCTTT
CDR3aa: CASSVTVGSEAFF
j_gene: TRBJ1-1
abundance: NA
d_gene: NA
v_gene: TRBV6-1

CDR3nt: TGTGCCAGTACTGTGGACAGGGTGGGAGGCTACACCTTC
CDR3aa: CASTVDRVGGYTF
j_gene: TRBJ1-2
abundance: NA
d_gene: TRBD1
v_gene: TRBV19

CDR3nt: TGTGCCAGCAGCTTAGCCGGGACAGGGAAAGAAGGCTACACCTTC
CDR3aa: CASSLAGTGKEGYTF
j_gene: TRBJ1-2
abundance: NA
d_gene: TRBD1
v_gene: TRBV7-9

CDR3nt: TGTGCCAGCAGCCTAGCGGGAGTGAGCTCCTACAATGAGCAGTTCTTC
CDR3aa: CASSLAGVSSYNEQFF
j_gene: TRBJ2-1
abundance: NA
d_gene: TRBD2
v_gene: TRBV2

CDR3nt: TGTGCCTGGAGTAGTATGTGGCAGGGGATGGCTACGCAGTATTTT
CDR3aa: CAWSSMWQGMATQYF
j_gene: TRBJ2-3
abundance: NA
d_gene: NA
v_gene: TRBV30

CDR3nt: TGTGCCAGCACCTCCCGGGACAGGGGGATTCAGCCCCAGCATTTT
CDR3aa: CASTSRDRGIQPQHF
j_gene: TRBJ1-5
abundance: NA
d_gene: TRBD1
v_gene: TRBV6-6

CDR3nt: TGTGCCAGCAGCGAGACAGGGGAATACAATGAGCAGTTCTTC
CDR3aa: CASSETGEYNEQFF
j_gene: TRBJ2-1
abundance: NA
d_gene: TRBD1
v_gene: TRBV6-4

CDR3nt: TGTGCCAGTAGGTCACAGATCCGCACAGATACGCAGTATTTT
CDR3aa: CASRSQIRTDTQYF
j_gene: TRBJ2-3
abundance: few
d_gene: NA
v_gene: TRBV19

CDR3nt: TGCAGCGTTGTTTCAGGGTCTGGAAACACCATATATTTT
CDR3aa: CSVVSGSGNTIYF
j_gene: TRBJ1-3
abundance: NA
d_gene: NA
v_gene: TRBV29-1